This T cell receptor (beta chain) is drawn from a study of shared clonotypes between healthy human individuals. This table comes from immunoSEQ multiplex PCR, and its TCRdb copy is limited to in-frame clones, with some not included. The sample lists about 2.3 million clones; 93% were seen once. The authors divided CD4+ cells into CD45RA+ naive and CD45RA-negative memory subsets. Regarding the study as a whole: Non-shared clonotypes were found to have lower generation probabilities than the clonotypes that were shared by all four of the sorted-subset donors. Larger estimated richness was generally recorded for naive subsets relative to memory subsets. Deeper or shallower sequencing was expected to change how clonotypes are shared among donors.

The germline V gene has CDR1 MNHEY and CDR2 SVGAGI. The CDR3 covers 14 residues. V was clipped by 7 bases and J by 8 bases, with 20 bases between them. Turning to this clone: Antigen: not known.

This TCR came from a man aged 18 to 35 in good health. Some clones in this sample may be carry-over from other donors' samples. The chain uses TRBV6-5 and TRBJ1-2; the D is unclear. Sequences were obtained from naive CD4+ T cells from PBMCs. Noted subset: CD45RA+ positively selected. This CDR3 reads CASTSSHVGEGYTF. The CDR3 DNA is TGTGCCAGCACATCTTCTCACGTAGGAGAAGGCTACACCTTC.